A selection of T cell receptor beta chains follows, all from one sample in a study of technical replicates of blood from a few donors. Sequencing used immunoSEQ multiplex PCR; TCRdb keeps in-frame clones, though not all of them. This sample carries about 54,000 clones, roughly 94% of them seen once, and the ten largest clones take approximately 0.22%. Sample: T cells isolated from PBMCs. These receptors all come from a human donor in good health. The CDR3 runs from the conserved cysteine through the conserved F or W. The order of the fields is J gene, clone size, D gene, V gene, CDR3 protein, CDR3 DNA. D genes are given only for firm matches. A row's size may be missing; if present it is once, few, many or a size class.

TRBJ1-2	.	.	TRBV29-1	CSVVPRHRDGYTF	TGCAGCGTTGTCCCGCGGCATAGAGATGGCTACACCTTC
TRBJ2-1	.	TRBD2	TRBV5-1	CASSSRTSGRDEQFF	TGCGCCAGCAGCTCACGGACTAGCGGACGCGATGAGCAGTTCTTC
TRBJ2-7	once	.	TRBV9	CASSVADLPYEQYF	TGTGCCAGCAGCGTAGCTGACTTACCCTACGAGCAGTACTTC
TRBJ2-3	once	.	TRBV7-8	CASRNRATRGTDTQYF	TGTGCCAGCAGGAACCGAGCGACCAGAGGCACAGATACGCAGTATTTT
TRBJ2-1	.	TRBD2	TRBV16	CASSQPPWREAHNEQFF	TGTGCCAGCAGCCAACCCCCATGGCGGGAGGCGCACAATGAGCAGTTCTTC
TRBJ2-3	.	TRBD1	TRBV11-2	CASSNPGQGPPYGQYF	TGTGCCAGCAGCAATCCGGGACAGGGCCCCCCTTATGGGCAGTATTTT
TRBJ1-2	once	.	TRBV20-1	CSARVGGWNTF	TGCAGTGCTAGAGTGGGAGGTTGGAACACCTTC
TRBJ1-2	.	.	TRBV10-1	CARPGDSRYGYTF	TGCGCCAGGCCCGGGGATTCTCGCTATGGCTACACCTTC
TRBJ1-2	.	TRBD1	TRBV9	CASSVGTGAFSYGYTF	TGTGCCAGCAGCGTCGGGACAGGGGCGTTTAGCTATGGCTACACCTTC
TRBJ2-7	.	.	TRBV11-2	CASSLGQGGYEQYF	TGTGCCAGCAGCTTAGGCCAGGGGGGCTACGAGCAGTACTTC
TRBJ2-1	.	TRBD2	TRBV5-4	CASSLLAGEINEQFF	TGTGCCAGCAGCTTGTTAGCGGGGGAAATCAATGAGCAGTTCTTC
TRBJ2-2	.	.	TRBV10-3	CAFRRNTGELFF	TGTGCCTTTCGTAGGAACACCGGGGAGCTGTTTTTT
TRBJ2-7	.	.	TRBV6-5	CASRAGSAISYEQYF	TGTGCCAGCAGAGCAGGGTCCGCGATTTCCTACGAGCAGTACTTC
TRBJ1-2	.	.	TRBV5-1	CASSLVLTGEVPYGYTF	TGCGCCAGCAGCTTGGTGCTGACGGGTGAGGTGCCTTATGGCTACACCTTC
TRBJ2-5	few	TRBD1	TRBV10-3	CAISEFLPGTGEETQYF	TGTGCCATCAGTGAGTTTCTACCCGGGACAGGGGAGGAGACCCAGTACTTC
TRBJ2-5	.	TRBD2	TRBV7-3	CASSFSGTSGETQYF	TGTGCCAGCAGCTTTTCCGGGACTAGCGGTGAGACCCAGTACTTC
TRBJ2-7	.	TRBD1	TRBV5-1	CASSERTGYYEQYF	TGCGCCAGCAGCGAGAGGACAGGGTACTACGAGCAGTACTTC
TRBJ1-2	.	TRBD1	TRBV6-5	CASKDRDPNYGYTF	TGTGCCAGCAAAGACAGGGACCCTAACTATGGCTACACCTTC
TRBJ2-5	.	TRBD1	TRBV5-4	CASSYVGQAGETQYF	TGTGCCAGCAGCTACGTGGGACAGGCGGGGGAGACCCAGTACTTC
TRBJ2-5	.	.	TRBV28	CASSVDPGFGTQYF	TGTGCCAGCAGTGTTGACCCCGGGTTTGGGACCCAGTACTTC
TRBJ2-7	.	.	TRBV14	CASSQEGPRISGYYEQYF	TGTGCCAGCAGCCAAGAGGGTCCGCGTATTAGCGGATATTACGAGCAGTACTTC
TRBJ1-1	.	.	TRBV28	CASSPTVNTEAFF	TGTGCCAGCAGCCCGACAGTGAACACTGAAGCTTTCTTT
TRBJ2-2	.	TRBD1	TRBV7-9	CASSLVGTGNTGELFF	TGTGCCAGCAGCTTAGTCGGGACAGGGAACACCGGGGAGCTGTTTTTT
TRBJ2-1	.	.	TRBV9	CASSFRSNEQFF	TGTGCCAGCAGCTTTAGATCCAATGAGCAGTTCTTC
TRBJ1-1	few	.	TRBV6-5	CASSYRSGFGAFF	TGTGCCAGCAGTTACCGGTCAGGGTTCGGAGCTTTCTTT
TRBJ2-3	once	TRBD2	TRBV7-9	CASTLAGLAEFRADTQYF	TGTGCCAGCACCCTAGCAGGGCTAGCGGAGTTCAGGGCAGATACGCAGTATTTT
TRBJ2-7	.	.	TRBV28	CASSSSRRVSSYEQYF	TGTGCCAGCAGTTCATCTAGGCGCGTGAGCTCCTACGAGCAGTACTTC
TRBJ2-1	.	.	TRBV11-3	CASSFGRDKYNEQFF	TGTGCCAGCAGCTTTGGCAGGGATAAGTACAATGAGCAGTTCTTC
TRBJ1-6	few	.	TRBV19	CASSILGDRLLHF	TGTGCCAGTAGTATACTCGGCGACAGACTCCTCCACTTT
TRBJ2-7	.	TRBD1	TRBV29-1	CSVGDRTAYEQYF	TGCAGCGTCGGGGACAGGACAGCCTACGAGCAGTACTTC
TRBJ2-3	.	.	TRBV9	CASSVSGGFPTDTQYF	TGTGCCAGCAGCGTATCCGGAGGGTTCCCCACAGATACGCAGTATTTT
TRBJ1-2	.	TRBD1	TRBV7-9	CASSYGTGVGGYTF	TGTGCCAGCAGCTATGGGACAGGAGTAGGCGGCTACACCTTC
TRBJ2-5	.	.	TRBV13	CASSPDLETQYF	TGTGCCAGCAGCCCGGACTTAGAGACCCAGTACTTC
TRBJ2-7	once	.	TRBV28	CASRKTAYEQYF	TGTGCCAGCAGGAAAACGGCCTACGAGCAGTACTTC
TRBJ2-1	.	TRBD2	TRBV9	CASSVEVSGGYNEQFF	TGTGCCAGCAGCGTAGAAGTGAGCGGGGGTTACAATGAGCAGTTCTTC
TRBJ2-7	.	TRBD1	TRBV7-9	CASSPRTGGWSSYEQYF	TGTGCCAGCAGCCCAAGGACAGGGGGCTGGAGCTCCTACGAGCAGTACTTC
TRBJ2-1	.	TRBD2	TRBV5-1	CASSFGTSGSSYNEQFF	TGCGCCAGCAGTTTTGGGACTAGCGGGAGCTCCTACAATGAGCAGTTCTTC
TRBJ2-7	.	TRBD2	TRBV28	CASSPGTSGEYEQYF	TGTGCCAGCAGTCCAGGGACTAGCGGAGAATACGAGCAGTACTTC
TRBJ2-1	.	.	TRBV11-2	CASSLRGAVIYNEQFF	TGTGCCAGCAGCTTACGGGGGGCGGTTATCTACAATGAGCAGTTCTTC
TRBJ1-2	.	.	TRBV14	CASSQDTNYGYTF	TGTGCCAGCAGCCAAGACACTAACTATGGCTACACCTTC
TRBJ2-7	.	TRBD1	TRBV6-5	CASSYSTGLGFYEQYF	TGTGCCAGCAGTTATTCGACAGGGTTGGGCTTCTACGAGCAGTACTTC
TRBJ2-1	.	.	TRBV6-5	CASSYSWGPYNEQFF	TGTGCCAGCAGTTATAGCTGGGGGCCTTACAATGAGCAGTTCTTC
TRBJ2-3	.	.	TRBV7-9	CASSLERGSTDTQYF	TGTGCCAGCAGCTTAGAAAGGGGGAGCACAGATACGCAGTATTTT
TRBJ1-2	.	TRBD1	TRBV28	CASSSTGGTTNYGYTF	TGTGCCAGCAGTTCCACAGGGGGGACAACTAACTATGGCTACACCTTC
TRBJ2-5	.	.	TRBV6-5	CASSSGTREDQYF	TGTGCCAGCAGTTCCGGAACAAGAGAGGACCAGTACTTC
TRBJ2-2	.	.	TRBV6-5	CASSSLRYGELFF	TGTGCCAGCAGTTCACTCCGCTACGGGGAGCTGTTTTTT
TRBJ1-5	.	.	TRBV29-1	CSVGASNQPQHF	TGCAGCGTTGGCGCCAGCAATCAGCCCCAGCATTTT
TRBJ2-5	.	TRBD1	TRBV6-6	CASSTTGGSIETQYF	TGTGCCAGCAGTACGACAGGGGGTTCGATAGAGACCCAGTACTTC
TRBJ1-2	.	TRBD1	TRBV10-2	CASSPRTGRLHYGYTF	TGCGCCAGCAGTCCACGGACAGGGAGGCTCCACTATGGCTACACCTTC
TRBJ2-7	.	.	TRBV5-5	CASSHRDRSYEQYF	TGTGCCAGCAGCCACAGGGACCGGTCCTACGAGCAGTACTTC
TRBJ2-3	.	TRBD2	TRBV5-6	CASKGAGGSTDTQYF	TGTGCCAGCAAGGGAGCGGGGGGGTCCACAGATACGCAGTATTTT
TRBJ2-7	once	.	TRBV29-1	CSVSGQEGGGDYEQYF	TGCAGCGTTTCGGGACAGGAGGGAGGGGGGGATTACGAGCAGTACTTC
TRBJ1-1	.	.	TRBV5-1	CASSSTGTTNTEAFF	TGCGCCAGCAGCTCAACCGGGACAACGAACACTGAAGCTTTCTTT
TRBJ1-1	once	.	TRBV6-6	CASSYSTRQTEAFF	TGTGCCAGCAGTTACTCGACGCGGCAGACTGAAGCTTTCTTT
TRBJ2-1	.	.	TRBV10-3	CAISADERVDEQFF	TGTGCCATCAGTGCGGACGAGAGGGTCGATGAGCAGTTCTTC
TRBJ1-1	once	.	TRBV7-2	CASAEVFSGWDTEAFF	TGTGCCAGTGCCGAGGTATTTTCGGGGTGGGACACTGAAGCTTTCTTT
TRBJ2-1	.	TRBD2	TRBV11-3	CASSRRRVAGTSVDEQFF	TGTGCCAGCAGCAGGCGAAGGGTGGCCGGGACTAGCGTCGATGAGCAGTTCTTC
TRBJ2-3	once	TRBD2	TRBV7-3	CASSSRTPGLAGPDTQYF	TGTGCCAGCAGCTCCAGGACTCCAGGACTAGCGGGGCCAGATACGCAGTATTTT